This T cell receptor (beta chain) was documented in a study of neurological immune-mediated disorders. This clonotype showed up many times. Its antigen remains unknown. Over 170 million TCR-beta sequences from 15-18 subjects came out of each sequencing run. TCRdb re-called the 5' RACE reads through MiXCR, storing one row per CDR3 protein. The sample has more than 45,000 distinct CDR3 sequences; approximately 3.9% are singletons. Study-level findings and limits: HTLV-1-associated myelopathy ranked highest for TCR clonal expansion and multiple sclerosis lowest, beneath healthy controls.

The sequencing input was PBMCs. The sequence came from a man in his thirties or forties with multiple sclerosis.

This chain's CDR3 is CASSLEPQGVKNIQYF. CDR3 DNA sequence: TGCGCCAGCAGCTTGGAACCACAGGGGGTCAAAAACATTCAGTACTTC. This sequence joins TRBV5-1 and TRBJ2-4; 8 bases are shared with TRBD1. This CDR3 region has 16 residues. After removal of 0 bases from V and 3 bases from J, the junction contained 5 bases not matched to a gene. Germline V CDR1 and CDR2: SGHRS, YFSETQ. Filled out from reference TRBV5-1 and TRBJ2-4, the complete variable domain reads KAGVTQTPRYLIKTRGQQVTLSCSPISGHRSVSWYQQTPGQGLQFLFEYFSETQRNKGNFPGRFSGRQFSNSRSEMNVSTLELGDSALYLCASSLEPQGVKNIQYFGAGTRLSVL.